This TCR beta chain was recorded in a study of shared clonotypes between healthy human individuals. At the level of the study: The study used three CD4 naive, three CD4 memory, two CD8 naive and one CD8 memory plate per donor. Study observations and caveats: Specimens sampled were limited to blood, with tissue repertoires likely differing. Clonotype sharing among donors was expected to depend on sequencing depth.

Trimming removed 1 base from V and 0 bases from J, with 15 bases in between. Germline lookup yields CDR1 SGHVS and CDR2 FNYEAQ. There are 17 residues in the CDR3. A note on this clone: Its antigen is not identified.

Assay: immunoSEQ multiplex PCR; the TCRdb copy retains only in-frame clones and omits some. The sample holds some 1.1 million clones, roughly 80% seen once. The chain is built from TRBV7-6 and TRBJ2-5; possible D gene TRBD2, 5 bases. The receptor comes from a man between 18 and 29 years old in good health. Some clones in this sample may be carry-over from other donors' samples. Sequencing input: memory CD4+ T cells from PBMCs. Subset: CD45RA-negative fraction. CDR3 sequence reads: CASSLETRVSYQETQYF. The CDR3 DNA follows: TGTGCCAGCAGCTTAGAAACGCGGGTTTCGTACCAAGAGACCCAGTACTTC.